Listed below are T cell receptor beta chains from one sample, sequenced in a study of tumor-infiltrating lymphocytes in primary liver carcinoma. TCRdb processed the multiplex PCR reads anew with MiXCR; each CDR3 protein has one entry. The sample shows approximately 76,000 distinct CDR3 sequences, around 75% of them seen only once. Sequenced: liver tumor tissue from sampling region 4. Receptor source: a woman aged 55-70 years with primary liver carcinoma and hepatitis B virus infection. Both conserved end residues are part of each CDR3. D genes are given only for firm matches. Clone size is given for some rows only: seen once, a few or many times, or a class if the clone is expanded.

CDR3: CASSLGHGEWGVDEQFF
DNA: TGTGCCAGCAGCTTAGGTCATGGGGAATGGGGTGTCGATGAGCAGTTCTTC
J: TRBJ2-1
size: once
D: .
V: TRBV11-3

CDR3: CASSYAGTSNEQFF
DNA: TGTGCCAGCAGTTACGCCGGGACTTCCAATGAGCAGTTCTTC
J: TRBJ2-1
size: many
D: .
V: TRBV6-5

CDR3: CAISEGGSGANVLTF
DNA: TGTGCCATCAGTGAAGGGGGTTCTGGGGCCAACGTCCTAACTTTC
J: TRBJ2-6
size: .
D: .
V: TRBV6-1

CDR3: CASGRSTYSNQPQHF
DNA: TGTGCCAGCGGTAGGTCAACTTATAGCAATCAGCCCCAGCATTTT
J: TRBJ1-5
size: .
D: .
V: TRBV12-3/TRBV12-4

CDR3: CAGSLGDGGITDMQYF
DNA: TGTGCCGGCAGTTTAGGGGACGGGGGGATCACAGATATGCAGTATTTT
J: TRBJ2-3
size: .
D: TRBD2
V: TRBV12-3/TRBV12-4

CDR3: CASRTSAGIAYEQYF
DNA: TGCGCCAGCAGAACTTCCGCAGGGATCGCCTACGAGCAGTACTTC
J: TRBJ2-7
size: .
D: .
V: TRBV6-6

CDR3: CAGNEGVSYNEQFF
DNA: TGCGCCGGCAATGAGGGGGTCTCCTACAATGAGCAGTTCTTC
J: TRBJ2-1
size: .
D: .
V: TRBV10-1

CDR3: CSVLPGQDTDTQYF
DNA: TGCAGCGTCCTACCGGGACAGGACACAGATACGCAATATTTT
J: TRBJ2-3
size: .
D: TRBD1
V: TRBV29-1

CDR3: CASGSRRGYQETQCF
DNA: TGTGCCAGCGGCTCCCGTCGGGGGTACCAAGAGACTCAGTGCTTC
J: TRBJ2-5
size: .
D: .
V: TRBV11-3

CDR3: CVSSEERELGYTF
DNA: TGTGTCAGCAGTGAAGAAAGGGAGCTTGGCTACACCTTC
J: TRBJ1-2
size: .
D: .
V: TRBV25-1

CDR3: CASSITQYTEAFF
DNA: TGTGCCAGCAGCATTACCCAGTACACTGAAGCTTTCTTT
J: TRBJ1-1
size: .
D: .
V: TRBV6-6

CDR3: CASIVRVNYNEQFF
DNA: TGTGCCAGCATCGTAAGGGTGAACTACAATGAGCAGTTCTTC
J: TRBJ2-1
size: .
D: .
V: TRBV6-1

CDR3: CASSPVRLSFYNEQFF
DNA: TGTGCCAGCAGTCCCGTGAGACTATCCTTTTACAATGAGCAGTTCTTC
J: TRBJ2-1
size: .
D: .
V: TRBV7-8

CDR3: CSAESGTSANEQFF
DNA: TGCAGCGCCGAATCCGGGACTAGCGCCAATGAGCAGTTCTTC
J: TRBJ2-1
size: medium-sized
D: TRBD2
V: TRBV29-1

CDR3: CASGLAGGGYTF
DNA: TGTGCTAGTGGTTTGGCTGGGGGTGGCTACACCTTC
J: TRBJ1-2
size: many
D: .
V: TRBV12-5

CDR3: CASSHPGYTGELFF
DNA: TGTGCCAGCAGCCACCCGGGGTACACCGGGGAGCTGTTTTTT
J: TRBJ2-2
size: .
D: .
V: TRBV5-4

CDR3: CACSFFRPGKRRQPQHF
DNA: TGTGCCTGCAGTTTTTTTCGTCCGGGCAAAAGGAGGCAGCCCCAGCATTTT
J: TRBJ1-5
size: .
D: .
V: TRBV28

CDR3: CASGTSETYERYF
DNA: TGTGCCAGTGGAACTAGCGAGACCTACGAGCGGTACTTC
J: TRBJ2-7
size: many
D: TRBD2
V: TRBV6-1

CDR3: CASRSDSSSYNEQFF
DNA: TGTGCCAGCCGCTCAGACTCCTCCTCCTACAATGAGCAGTTCTTC
J: TRBJ2-1
size: many
D: .
V: TRBV28

CDR3: CASSLDLRNTQYF
DNA: TGTGCCAGCAGCTTGGATCTGAGAAATACGCAGTATTTT
J: TRBJ2-3
size: few
D: .
V: TRBV5-4

CDR3: CTSSLDPGAYSPLHF
DNA: TGTACGAGCAGCTTAGACCCGGGGGCCTATTCACCCCTCCACTTT
J: TRBJ1-6
size: .
D: .
V: TRBV11-2

CDR3: CSVDLEGGTGDQETQYF
DNA: TGCAGCGTTGACCTGGAAGGGGGGACAGGGGACCAAGAGACCCAGTACTTC
J: TRBJ2-5
size: once
D: TRBD1
V: TRBV29-1

CDR3: CASSHRGGASVLNEQFF
DNA: TGTGCCAGTAGCCACCGGGGGGGGGCATCTGTTCTCAATGAGCAGTTCTTC
J: TRBJ2-1
size: .
D: TRBD2
V: TRBV5-6

CDR3: CSGEDMGAGGTDTQYF
DNA: TGCAGTGGTGAAGATATGGGTGCGGGAGGCACAGATACGCAGTATTTT
J: TRBJ2-3
size: .
D: TRBD2
V: TRBV29-1

CDR3: CASRGDRGNYGYTF
DNA: TGTGCCAGCAGGGGGGACAGGGGGAACTATGGCTACACCTTT
J: TRBJ1-2
size: once
D: TRBD1
V: TRBV5-6

CDR3: CASSFLGYQETQYF
DNA: TGTGCCAGCAGTTTTTTGGGTTACCAAGAGACCCAGTACTTC
J: TRBJ2-5
size: many
D: .
V: TRBV28

CDR3: CASNLAGGSTYEQYF
DNA: TGTGCCAGCAATTTAGCGGGGGGTTCTACCTACGAGCAGTACTTC
J: TRBJ2-7
size: once
D: TRBD2
V: TRBV7-9

CDR3: CASGGRGDSEAFF
DNA: TGTGCCAGCGGTGGAAGAGGGGACTCTGAAGCTTTCTTT
J: TRBJ1-1
size: .
D: .
V: TRBV2

CDR3: CASSRGQGETQYF
DNA: TGTGCCAGCAGCAGAGGACAGGGAGAGACCCAGTACTTC
J: TRBJ2-5
size: few
D: TRBD1
V: TRBV7-9

CDR3: CSIIQELNTRELFF
DNA: TGCAGCATTATACAGGAGCTAAACACCAGGGAGCTGTTTTTT
J: TRBJ2-2
size: .
D: .
V: TRBV29-1

CDR3: CASSYKETEELFF
DNA: TGTGCCAGCAGTTACAAGGAGACAGAGGAACTGTTTTTT
J: TRBJ1-4
size: many
D: .
V: TRBV6-6

CDR3: CASLGSSYGQYF
DNA: TGTGCCAGCCTAGGCAGCTCCTACGGGCAGTATTTC
J: TRBJ2-7
size: .
D: .
V: TRBV28

CDR3: CAISAGGAHNIQYF
DNA: TGTGCCATCAGTGCTGGGGGGGCGCACAACATTCAGTACTTC
J: TRBJ2-4
size: few
D: .
V: TRBV10-3

CDR3: CSVTTGGTAHESQYF
DNA: TGCAGCGTAACCACAGGGGGGACTGCCCATGAGTCCCAGTACTTC
J: TRBJ2-5
size: .
D: TRBD1
V: TRBV29-1

CDR3: CASKGLAGGPGDEQFF
DNA: TGTGCCAGCAAGGGACTAGCGGGAGGGCCGGGGGATGAGCAGTTCTTC
J: TRBJ2-1
size: .
D: TRBD2
V: TRBV11-1

CDR3: CASRDGGLYSNQPQHF
DNA: TGTGCCAGCAGGGACGGGGGCCTCTATAGCAATCAGCCCCAACATTTT
J: TRBJ1-5
size: .
D: .
V: TRBV6-1

CDR3: CASSPIAGNPPRGTDTQYF
DNA: TGCGCCAGCAGCCCCATCGCGGGAAACCCCCCCCGGGGGACAGATACGCAGTATTTT
J: TRBJ2-3
size: .
D: .
V: TRBV4-1

CDR3: CTSSSGTADTQYF
DNA: TGCACCAGCAGCTCGGGGACAGCAGATACGCAGTATTTT
J: TRBJ2-3
size: .
D: TRBD1
V: TRBV11-2

CDR3: CASSPSPTSVGTNVGELFF
DNA: TGCGCCAGCAGCCCCTCCCCGACGAGTGTCGGGACTAACGTCGGGGAGCTGTTTTTT
J: TRBJ2-2
size: .
D: TRBD2
V: TRBV6-5

CDR3: CASSAGDYGYTF
DNA: TGTGCCAGCAGTGCCGGAGACTATGGCTACACCTTC
J: TRBJ1-2
size: many
D: .
V: TRBV6-1

CDR3: CAGRRGRGEKLFF
DNA: TGTGCCGGAAGGCGGGGGAGAGGCGAAAAACTGTTTTTT
J: TRBJ1-4
size: .
D: .
V: TRBV10-3

CDR3: CASSEALGNTEAFF
DNA: TGTGCCAGCAGTGAAGCTCTTGGAAACACTGAAGCATTCTTT
J: TRBJ1-1
size: .
D: .
V: TRBV6-1

CDR3: CASSTGQQGSSLHF
DNA: TGTGCCAGCAGTACAGGGCAACAGGGGTCATCACTCCACTTT
J: TRBJ1-6
size: .
D: TRBD1
V: TRBV6-6

CDR3: CTSRQTSGSSYEQYF
DNA: TGTACCAGCAGACAGACTAGCGGGAGCTCCTACGAGCAATACTTC
J: TRBJ2-7
size: .
D: TRBD2
V: TRBV6-5

CDR3: CASSLGDTGRENQYF
DNA: TGTGCCAGCAGCTTGGGGGATACGGGGCGAGAGAACCAGTACTTC
J: TRBJ2-5
size: .
D: .
V: TRBV5-5

CDR3: CANSLGSKGTQYF
DNA: TGTGCCAACAGCCTAGGATCCAAGGGAACCCAGTACTTC
J: TRBJ2-5
size: .
D: .
V: TRBV11-2

CDR3: CASSRGGTRTYEQYF
DNA: TGTGCCAGCAGTCGGGGCGGGACGAGGACCTACGAACAGTACTTC
J: TRBJ2-7
size: .
D: .
V: TRBV11-1

CDR3: CISSLTGNYGRTF
DNA: TGTATCAGCAGCTTGACAGGGAACTATGGCCGCACCTTC
J: TRBJ1-2
size: .
D: TRBD1
V: TRBV11-3

CDR3: CAGSRPLQGPDTQYF
DNA: TGTGCCGGCAGCAGACCCCTGCAGGGCCCGGATACTCAGTATTTT
J: TRBJ2-3
size: .
D: .
V: TRBV21-1

CDR3: CSARPSSYEQYF
DNA: TGCAGTGCTAGACCGAGCTCCTACGAGCAGTACTTC
J: TRBJ2-7
size: .
D: .
V: TRBV20-1

CDR3: CSHISEGDIIYF
DNA: TGCAGCCATATCTCTGAGGGGGACATCATATATTTT
J: TRBJ1-3
size: .
D: .
V: TRBV29-1

CDR3: CASNFGWMRDNEQFF
DNA: TGTGCCAGCAACTTTGGATGGATGCGCGACAATGAGCAGTTCTTC
J: TRBJ2-1
size: .
D: .
V: TRBV5-4

CDR3: CASSGNSNYGYTF
DNA: TGTGCCAGCTCGGGAAACTCTAACTATGGCTACACCTTC
J: TRBJ1-2
size: many
D: .
V: TRBV6-5

CDR3: CASSYSVGGPPYEQYF
DNA: TGTGCCAGCAGTTACTCCGTAGGGGGCCCCCCGTACGAGCAGTACTTC
J: TRBJ2-7
size: many
D: TRBD1
V: TRBV6-5

CDR3: CVTRNVGDTQYF
DNA: TGTGTCACCAGAAACGTGGGGGATACGCAGTATTTT
J: TRBJ2-3
size: few
D: .
V: TRBV6-1

CDR3: CAISESIGVNTQYF
DNA: TGTGCCATCAGTGAGTCAATTGGGGTCAATACGCAGTATTTT
J: TRBJ2-3
size: once
D: .
V: TRBV10-3

CDR3: CASGYGTRGDTQYF
DNA: TGTGCCAGCGGTTACGGGACAAGGGGAGATACGCAGTATTTT
J: TRBJ2-3
size: once
D: .
V: TRBV6-6

CDR3: CASSPAGQIYGYAF
DNA: TGTGCCAGCAGTCCCGCCGGACAGATCTATGGCTACGCCTTC
J: TRBJ1-2
size: .
D: .
V: TRBV6-5

CDR3: CASSPAGRAYAQYF
DNA: TGTGCCAGTAGCCCAGCCGGGCGGGCATATGCGCAGTATTTT
J: TRBJ2-3
size: .
D: .
V: TRBV11-2